The rows below give T cell receptor beta chains drawn from one sample of a study of immune evolution from preneoplasia to lung adenocarcinoma. Only in-frame clones appear in the TCRdb table, and some are missing; sequencing was by immunoSEQ multiplex PCR. The sample yields about 7,800 clones, 55% to 80% seen once. Material for sequencing was FFPE lung adenocarcinoma in situ tissue. These receptor sequences come from an older donor with lung adenocarcinoma. Some clones in this sample may be carry-over from other donors' samples. Both conserved end residues are part of each CDR3. The D gene is left open where the match is weak. Expanded clones get a size class; other rows say once, few or many, or leave the size out.

CDR3 length | D gene | J gene | clone size | V gene | CDR3 protein | CDR3 DNA
12 | - | TRBJ1-2 | - | TRBV7-9 | CASSLDTYGYTF | TGTGCCAGCAGCCTAGACACTTATGGCTACACCTTC
15 | - | TRBJ1-6 | - | TRBV30 | CAWRAISSYNSPLHF | TGTGCCTGGAGAGCCATTAGCTCCTATAATTCACCCCTCCACTTT
12 | - | TRBJ1-1 | - | TRBV5-1 | CASRVGNTEAFF | TGCGCCAGCCGAGTAGGGAACACTGAAGCTTTCTTT
16 | TRBD1 | TRBJ1-2 | few | TRBV6-5 | CASSYRGTASRGGYTF | TGTGCCAGCAGTTACCGAGGGACAGCTTCGCGGGGAGGCTACACCTTC
12 | - | TRBJ1-2 | - | TRBV7-9 | CASFRQVGGYTF | TGTGCCAGCTTTAGACAGGTCGGAGGCTACACCTTC
14 | TRBD2 | TRBJ2-1 | - | TRBV6-5 | CASSGGGDYNEQFF | TGTGCCAGCAGTGGGGGGGGAGACTACAATGAGCAGTTCTTC
15 | TRBD1 | TRBJ1-2 | - | TRBV5-1 | CASSLGTGIGGGYTF | TGCGCCAGCAGCTTGGGGACAGGGATCGGAGGCGGCTACACCTTC
14 | - | TRBJ2-3 | - | TRBV11-3 | CASSLAQLTDTQYF | TGTGCCAGCAGCTTGGCCCAACTGACAGATACGCAGTATTTT
11 | - | TRBJ1-1 | - | TRBV11-2 | CASSGGTEAFF | TGTGCCAGCAGCGGGGGTACTGAAGCTTTCTTT
14 | - | TRBJ1-1 | - | TRBV5-1 | CASSLPAGDTEAFF | TGCGCCAGCAGCCTCCCGGCCGGCGACACTGAAGCTTTCTTT